A selection of T cell receptor beta chains follows, all from one sample in a study of blood T cell repertoires in COVID-19. TCRdb keeps only in-frame clones here, not all; method: immunoSEQ multiplex PCR. The sample includes some 300,000 clones, about 88% of them seen just once. Material: peripheral blood. These receptors came from a woman in her 70s with COVID-19, enrolled during active disease. CDR3s include the opening cysteine and the closing phenylalanine or tryptophan. A D gene is named only where the DNA matches it firmly. The listing skips clone size in some rows; elsewhere it reads once, few, many or a size class.

CDR3: CASSRTSGGQETQYF
DNA: TGTGCCAGCAGCCGGACTAGCGGGGGTCAAGAGACCCAGTACTTC
D: TRBD2
size: NA
V: TRBV7-2
J: TRBJ2-5

CDR3: CAWSGGSNQPQHF
DNA: TGTGCCTGGAGTGGCGGGAGCAATCAGCCCCAGCATTTT
D: NA
size: few
V: TRBV30
J: TRBJ1-5

CDR3: CASSSGGKEGYTF
DNA: TGTGCCAGCAGTTCAGGGGGCAAGGAAGGCTACACCTTC
D: TRBD1
size: NA
V: TRBV28
J: TRBJ1-2

CDR3: CASKSGGSFYGYTF
DNA: TGTGCCAGCAAATCGGGTGGGAGTTTCTATGGCTACACCTTC
D: NA
size: once
V: TRBV27
J: TRBJ1-2

CDR3: CASSIEDRERPNQPQHF
DNA: TGTGCCAGCAGCATCGAAGACAGGGAAAGGCCCAATCAGCCCCAGCATTTT
D: TRBD1
size: NA
V: TRBV5-8
J: TRBJ1-5

CDR3: CASSLSAALPNYGYTF
DNA: TGTGCCAGCAGTTTATCAGCCGCATTGCCTAACTATGGCTACACCTTC
D: NA
size: NA
V: TRBV27
J: TRBJ1-2

CDR3: CASSYDRGSYNEQFF
DNA: TGTGCCAGCAGTTATGACAGGGGTTCCTACAATGAGCAGTTCTTC
D: TRBD1
size: NA
V: TRBV7-2
J: TRBJ2-1

CDR3: CASSVTGAMNTEAFF
DNA: TGTGCCAGCAGTGTTACAGGAGCTATGAACACTGAAGCTTTCTTT
D: NA
size: NA
V: TRBV2
J: TRBJ1-1

CDR3: CAWSVYSGVPYEQYF
DNA: TGTGCCTGGAGTGTATATAGCGGGGTTCCCTACGAGCAGTACTTC
D: TRBD2
size: NA
V: TRBV30
J: TRBJ2-7

CDR3: CASSSGTGDYEQYF
DNA: TGTGCCAGCAGCTCCGGGACAGGGGACTACGAGCAGTACTTC
D: TRBD1
size: NA
V: TRBV2
J: TRBJ2-7

CDR3: CASSPGGGGIPGELFF
DNA: TGTGCCAGCAGCCCCGGCGGAGGAGGGATTCCCGGGGAGCTGTTTTTT
D: NA
size: NA
V: TRBV7-3
J: TRBJ2-2

CDR3: CASAGGLGELFF
DNA: TGTGCCAGCGCGGGGGGGCTTGGGGAGCTGTTTTTT
D: TRBD2
size: NA
V: TRBV12-3/TRBV12-4
J: TRBJ2-2

CDR3: CASSLGGTENTEAFF
DNA: TGCGCCAGCAGCTTGGGCGGGACAGAGAACACTGAAGCTTTCTTT
D: TRBD1
size: NA
V: TRBV5-1
J: TRBJ1-1

CDR3: CASSPLQGTQGTQYF
DNA: TGTGCCAGCAGCCCTTTACAGGGGACTCAAGGGACCCAGTACTTC
D: NA
size: NA
V: TRBV25-1
J: TRBJ2-5

CDR3: CASSYGEGANEKLFF
DNA: TGTGCCAGCAGTTACGGAGAGGGAGCTAATGAAAAACTGTTTTTT
D: NA
size: once
V: TRBV6-9
J: TRBJ1-4

CDR3: CATSRAPPGTGANEQFF
DNA: TGTGCCACCAGCAGAGCCCCCCCCGGGACAGGGGCCAATGAGCAGTTCTTC
D: TRBD1
size: NA
V: TRBV15
J: TRBJ2-1

CDR3: CASSLERRGPVASYNEQFF
DNA: TGTGCCAGCAGCTTGGAGAGGCGGGGGCCCGTCGCCTCCTACAATGAGCAGTTCTTC
D: NA
size: NA
V: TRBV5-4
J: TRBJ2-1

CDR3: CASSPWTGGNTEAFF
DNA: TGTGCCAGCAGTCCCTGGACAGGGGGCAACACTGAAGCTTTCTTT
D: TRBD1
size: NA
V: TRBV28
J: TRBJ1-1

CDR3: CASSPKNTEAFF
DNA: TGTGCCAGCAGTCCAAAGAACACTGAAGCTTTCTTT
D: NA
size: NA
V: TRBV7-9
J: TRBJ1-1

CDR3: CASSLAGTVLEAFF
DNA: TGTGCCAGCAGCTTGGCCGGAACAGTCCTTGAAGCTTTCTTT
D: NA
size: NA
V: TRBV5-8
J: TRBJ1-1

CDR3: CASSQGRQGNQPQHF
DNA: TGTGCCAGCAGCCAAGGGCGACAGGGGAATCAGCCCCAGCATTTT
D: TRBD1
size: NA
V: TRBV3-1/TRBV3-2
J: TRBJ1-5

CDR3: CSVEEPGQGWATDTQYF
DNA: TGCAGCGTTGAAGAGCCGGGACAGGGGTGGGCCACAGATACGCAGTATTTT
D: TRBD1
size: NA
V: TRBV29-1
J: TRBJ2-3

CDR3: CASSRGQQEIETQYF
DNA: TGTGCCAGTAGTCGCGGACAGCAAGAAATAGAGACCCAGTACTTC
D: NA
size: NA
V: TRBV19
J: TRBJ2-5

CDR3: CAWTLKGGTETQYF
DNA: TGTGCCTGGACTCTAAAGGGGGGGACCGAGACCCAGTACTTC
D: NA
size: NA
V: TRBV30
J: TRBJ2-5

CDR3: CATWDGSSGNTIYF
DNA: TGTGCCACCTGGGACGGGAGCTCTGGAAACACCATATATTTT
D: NA
size: NA
V: TRBV19
J: TRBJ1-3

CDR3: CASSYLDRALTEAFF
DNA: TGTGCCAGCAGCTACTTGGACAGGGCGTTAACTGAAGCTTTCTTT
D: TRBD1
size: once
V: TRBV6-2/TRBV6-3
J: TRBJ1-1

CDR3: CASSSDYLETKNIQYF
DNA: TGTGCCAGCAGCTCTGACTACCTAGAGACTAAAAACATTCAGTACTTC
D: NA
size: NA
V: TRBV5-6
J: TRBJ2-4

CDR3: CASSQDRGVTRDTEAFF
DNA: TGCGCCAGCAGCCAAGATCGCGGGGTGACGAGGGACACTGAAGCTTTCTTT
D: NA
size: NA
V: TRBV4-3
J: TRBJ1-1

CDR3: CASSSRDRVKGYTF
DNA: TGTGCCAGCAGTTCAAGGGACAGGGTGAAGGGCTACACCTTC
D: TRBD1
size: NA
V: TRBV6-5
J: TRBJ1-2

CDR3: CASSILGRGPEAFF
DNA: TGTGCCAGTAGTATTTTGGGGAGAGGGCCTGAAGCTTTCTTT
D: NA
size: once
V: TRBV19
J: TRBJ1-1

CDR3: CATNIDGAAGASPLHF
DNA: TGTGCCACCAATATAGATGGCGCGGCAGGGGCATCACCCCTCCACTTT
D: NA
size: NA
V: TRBV24-1
J: TRBJ1-6

CDR3: CASSSGIRYTF
DNA: TGTGCCAGCAGTTCCGGGATCCGCTACACCTTC
D: NA
size: NA
V: TRBV28
J: TRBJ1-2

CDR3: CASSVGRAYEQYF
DNA: TGTGCCAGCAGTGTCGGCAGGGCCTACGAGCAGTACTTC
D: NA
size: few
V: TRBV27
J: TRBJ2-7